One sample yielded the 22 T cell receptor beta chains listed below, sequenced in a study of shared clonotypes between healthy human individuals. Clones were sequenced by immunoSEQ multiplex PCR, and TCRdb holds only the in-frame ones, with some missing. The sample has over a million clones, more than 75% seen once; the top ten hold around 0.6%. Sequenced input: memory CD4+ T cells from PBMCs. Described subset: CD45RA-negative fraction. Every receptor here comes from a man aged 18 to 30 in good health. Some clones in this sample may be carry-over from other donors' samples.

The chain joins TRBV9 to TRBJ2-3; the D is unclear. The CDR3 has 13 residues. Trimming took 4 bases from V and 10 from J, leaving 16 bases between them. The germline CDR1 and CDR2 sequences are SGDLS and YYNGEE. In DNA, the CDR3 is TGTGCCAGCAGCCTCAACCCTCTTCCTCCGCAGTATTTT. It specifies CASSLNPLPPQYF.

The chain recombines TRBV5-1 with TRBJ2-1; 12 bases map to TRBD2. CDR3 length: 16 residues. Germline CDR1 and CDR2: SGHRS and YFSETQ. Losses at the gene ends were 4 bases for V and 6 bases for J; bases not matched to a gene: 8. This CDR3 is CASSAETSGSSNEQFF. The CDR3 coding sequence is TGCGCCAGCAGCGCGGAGACTAGCGGGAGTTCCAATGAGCAGTTCTTC.

This clone appeared a single time. CDR3 region: CASSLGERTSRYEQYF. Written as DNA, the CDR3 is TGTGCCAGCAGCTTAGGGGAGAGGACTTCTAGATACGAGCAGTACTTC. This chain links TRBV7-2 with TRBJ2-7, with a tentative D call TRBD2 (5 bases). Trimming stripped 1 base from V and 4 bases from J, with 17 bases between. The CDR3 spans 16 residues. Germline V gives CDR1 SGHTA, CDR2 FQGNSA.

As for this clone: This sequence may be a read error, since a much larger clone differs from it by one base. The same CDR3 also results from other DNA sequences found in this sample. The rearrangement links TRBV7-3 to TRBJ1-1; 7 positions agree with TRBD1. The germline V gene encodes CDR1 SGHTA and CDR2 FQGTGA. V trimming: 5 bases; J trimming: 3 bases; junction bases outside the gene matches: 3. This CDR3 contains 13 residues. The CDR3 sequence: CASSRDRDTEAFF. CDR3 DNA: TGTGCCAGCAGCCGAGACAGGGACACTGAAGCTTTCTTT.

The chain carries TRBV7-2 and TRBJ2-7; the D gene is possibly TRBD2 (5 bases). This CDR3 is built from 14 residues. The ends were cut back, 5 bases at V and 1 base at J, with 12 bases in the middle. Germline V gene data show CDR1 as SGHTA and CDR2 as FQGNSA. This chain's CDR3 is CASSRTPTSYEQYF. The CDR3 nucleotides read TGTGCCAGCAGCCGGACTCCTACTTCCTACGAGCAGTACTTC.

V and J are TRBV5-4 and TRBJ2-3; maybe TRBD1 (6 bases). The V gene lost 0 bases and the J gene lost 4 bases, with 6 bases spanning the gap. The germline V gene has CDR1 SGHNT and CDR2 YYREEE (reference sequence). This CDR3 is built from 13 residues. CDR3 coding DNA: TGTGCCAGCAGCTTGGGGGGGCCAGATACGCAGTATTTT. As protein: CASSLGGPDTQYF.

This clone was seen a handful of times. The V gene is TRBV7-2, the J gene TRBJ2-7; tentative D call: TRBD2 (5 bases). V lost 8 bases and J 6 bases, leaving 20 bases between the germline ends. Looked up from germline, CDR1 is SGHTA and CDR2 is FQGNSA. The CDR3 is 14 amino acids. In nucleotides, the CDR3 is TGTGCCAGCTCTCTCAGAGGTGGGAGCGGCGAGCAGTACTTC. It encodes CASSLRGGSGEQYF. The variable domain in full, with the rest retrieved from reference TRBV7-2 and TRBJ2-7, is GAGVSQSPSNKVTEKGKDVELRCDPISGHTALYWYRQSLGQGLEFLIYFQGNSAPDKSGLPSDRFSAERTGGSVSTLTIQRTQQEDSAVYLCASSLRGGSGEQYFGPGTRLTVT.

On this clone itself: Other DNA sequences in this sample translate to the same CDR3. The chain employs TRBV5-1 and TRBJ1-5; weak D call: TRBD1 (5 bases). V lost 0 bases and J 3 bases, leaving 10 bases between the germline ends. Germline V gene data show CDR1 as SGHRS and CDR2 as YFSETQ. The CDR3 sequence is 15 residues long. In nucleotides, the CDR3 is TGCGCCAGCAGCTTGGTTGCGGGGCCCAATCAGCCCCAGCATTTT. Translation gives CASSLVAGPNQPQHF.

V and J are TRBV9 and TRBJ1-2; the D is unclear. Germline V lookup: CDR1 SGDLS, CDR2 YYNGEE. This CDR3 comprises 15 residues. The V gene lost 3 bases and the J gene lost 1 base, with 13 bases spanning the gap. This CDR3 is CASSEIGQFNYGYTF. The CDR3 DNA reads as TGTGCCAGCAGCGAGATAGGGCAGTTTAACTATGGCTACACCTTC.

This sequence joins TRBV7-9 and TRBJ2-1; no reliable D call. The CDR3 loop spans 13 amino acids. V was trimmed by 3 bases and J by 5 bases, leaving 8 bases between them. Per germline, CDR1 SEHNR and CDR2 FQNEAQ (reference sequence). Written as DNA, the CDR3 is TGTGCCAGCAGCTTCTCTGGGGACAATGAGCAGTTCTTC. It yields the protein CASSFSGDNEQFF. Using reference TRBV7-9 and TRBJ2-1 for the parts outside the CDR3, the full variable domain is DTGVSQNPRHKITKRGQNVTFRCDPISEHNRLYWYRQTLGQGPEFLTYFQNEAQLEKSRLLSDRFSAERPKGSFSTLEIQRTEQGDSAMYLCASSFSGDNEQFFGPGTRLTVL.

The chain has TRBV18 and TRBJ2-1; D is perhaps TRBD1 (6 bases). Trimming took off 3 bases at V and 7 bases at J, with 10 bases between the two ends. CDR3 length: 13 amino acids. Germline values: CDR1 KGHSH, CDR2 LQKENI. The CDR3, as DNA: TGTGCCAGCTCACCCAATACAGGGAATGAGCAGTTCTTC. The encoded protein is CASSPNTGNEQFF. Looking up the rest from reference TRBV18 and TRBJ2-1 gives the full variable domain: NAGVMQNPRHLVRRRGQEARLRCSPMKGHSHVYWYRQLPEEGLKFMVYLQKENIIDESGMPKERFSAEFPKEGPSILRIQQVVRGDSAAYFCASSPNTGNEQFFGPGTRLTVL.

V usage is TRBV7-2 and J usage is TRBJ1-5; 7 positions match TRBD1. In germline, CDR1 is SGHTA, CDR2 FQGNSA. V trimming: 2 bases; J trimming: 11 bases; junction bases outside the gene matches: 3. CDR3 size: 12 residues. The CDR3 region is CASSLTGQTQHF. CDR3 nucleotide sequence: TGTGCCAGCAGCTTAACGGGACAGACCCAGCATTTT.

The chain employs TRBV14 and TRBJ1-6; D unresolved. V dropped 5 bases and J dropped 11 bases, with 10 bases sitting between them. Germline V CDR1 and CDR2: SGHDN, FVKESK. The CDR3 sequence is 12 residues long. The CDR3 sequence: CASSFAGTPLHF. The CDR3 nucleotides are TGTGCCAGCAGCTTTGCCGGGACACCCCTCCACTTT. Complete variable domain (other parts from reference TRBV14 and TRBJ1-6): EAGVTQFPSHSVIEKGQTVTLRCDPISGHDNLYWYRRVMGKEIKFLLHFVKESKQDESGMPNNRFLAERTGGTYSTLKVQPAELEDSGVYFCASSFAGTPLHFGNGTRLTVT.

Points on this clone: This sequence may be a read error, since a much larger clone differs from it by one base. Other DNA variants within this sample encode the same CDR3. The rearrangement links TRBV5-1 to TRBJ1-4; D is perhaps TRBD1 (5 bases). From germline, CDR1 is SGHRS and CDR2 YFSETQ. The CDR3 extends over 17 amino acids. The V gene lost 1 base and the J gene lost 6 bases, with 19 bases spanning the gap. Here the CDR3 DNA reads TGCGCCAGCAGCTTGTCCAATTGGGCCAGGGAGGATGAAAAACTGTTTTTT. It is translated as CASSLSNWAREDEKLFF.

The chain's CDR3 is CASSFLSSNSGANVLTF. As DNA, the CDR3 is TGTGCCAGCAGCTTCTTGAGCAGTAACTCTGGGGCCAACGTCCTGACTTTC. The genes are TRBV7-9 and TRBJ2-6; D is unclear. V was cut by 3 bases and J by 0 bases, with 12 bases left in between. Germline V gene data show CDR1 as SEHNR and CDR2 as FQNEAQ (reference sequence). This CDR3 comprises 17 residues.

Comment on this clone: Possible read error: a much larger clone is one base away. The sample carries other DNA sequences with the same CDR3. The chain carries TRBV6-1 and TRBJ2-7; the D is unclear. Germline V gene data show CDR1 as MNHNS and CDR2 as SASEGT. The V end lost 2 bases, the J end lost 1 base, and 3 bases lay between the germline ends. The length of the CDR3 is 12 residues. CDR3 sequence (DNA): TGTGCCAGCAGTGAAAGGTCCTACGAGCAGTACTTC. This codes for CASSERSYEQYF.

The sample holds one count of this clone. This sequence joins TRBV5-1 and TRBJ2-2; D is uncertain. The CDR3 runs 12 residues. The germline V and J ends were trimmed by 4 bases and 5 bases, with 6 bases remaining between them. Germline V gives CDR1 SGHRS, CDR2 YFSETQ. CDR3: CASSPRTGELFF. Here the CDR3 DNA reads TGCGCCAGCAGCCCGAGGACCGGGGAGCTGTTTTTT.

This chain links TRBV19 with TRBJ1-5; TRBD1 might be the D (5 bases). The V gene lost 5 bases and the J gene lost 10 bases, with 15 bases spanning the gap. The CDR3 contains 13 residues. The germline gives CDR1 LNHDA, CDR2 SQIVND (reference sequence). The CDR3 DNA reads as TGTGCCAGTAGTCGAGATACAGGTTACCCCCAGCATTTT. Protein: CASSRDTGYPQHF.

The chain links TRBV5-1 to TRBJ2-5, with D unclear. The germline gives CDR1 SGHRS, CDR2 YFSETQ. Trimming stripped 4 bases from V and 4 bases from J, with 11 bases between. The CDR3 is 13 amino acids. The CDR3 bases are TGCGCCAGCAGCGGAGAGGACCGAGAGACCCAGTACTTC. This translates into CASSGEDRETQYF.

This chain uses TRBV5-4 with TRBJ2-5; 12 positions agree with TRBD2. J was trimmed by 1 base and V by 4 bases; bases with no gene match: 5. Germline CDR1 reads SGHNT; CDR2 reads YYREEE (reference sequence). The CDR3 runs 16 residues. CDR3 amino acids: CASSPGLAGIQETQYF. The CDR3 DNA reads TGTGCCAGCAGCCCTGGACTAGCGGGAATCCAAGAGACCCAGTACTTC.

This sequence joins TRBV6-6 and TRBJ1-5; 7 bases are shared with TRBD1. The CDR3 length is 15 residues. Germline V gene data show CDR1 as MNHNY and CDR2 as SVGAGI (reference sequence). V was pared by 4 bases and J by 2 bases, with 5 bases of the junction left unmatched. CDR3 DNA sequence: TGTGCCAGCAGTTTAACAGGGGCGGGCAATCAGCCCCAGCATTTT. Protein: CASSLTGAGNQPQHF.

The J gene is TRBJ1-2, the V gene TRBV5-1; TRBD1 agrees at 10 bases. After removal of 4 bases from V and 2 bases from J, the junction contained 8 bases not matched to a gene. This CDR3 is 16 amino acids long. Germline V gene data show CDR1 as SGHRS and CDR2 as YFSETQ. DNA for the CDR3: TGCGCCAGCAGCCAGCCTCCGGGACAGGGGAACTATGGCTACACCTTC. It translates to CASSQPPGQGNYGYTF.